This is a list of T cell receptor beta chains from one sample in a study of vaccination and CD4 T cells after COVID-19. For these TCRs, the target antigens are not known. TCRdb fed the PCR reads into MiXCR, producing one record per CDR3 protein. This sample has about 10,000 distinct CDR3 sequences, with roughly 46% found just once. Sequencing used CD4+ T cells from blood, cultured in vitro. These receptors came from a human donor who had recovered from COVID-19. The CDR3 runs from the conserved cysteine through the conserved F or W.

v_call cdr3_aa
TRBV30 CAWSATRQGTTYEQYF
TRBV7-2 CASSSGSRGGSPLHF
TRBV7-9 CASSSSGGSGYTF
TRBV9 CASSGPSSVYTGELFF
TRBV2 CASIMNPDTEAFF
TRBV6-5 CASSYSPGQWAGTEAFF
TRBV6-1 CASTSQGVESPLHF
TRBV18 CASSPRLQGYGYTF
TRBV12-5 CASGLWDSYGYTF
TRBV12-3/TRBV12-4 CASSLATGGRETQYF
TRBV4-1 CASSQENHWGLQNYGYTF
TRBV27 CASPLDRSITDTQYF
TRBV20-1 CSANTGTGAYNEQFF
TRBV5-3 CGRMGDGDTEAFF
TRBV2 CASKAGDRGNQPQHF
TRBV7-9 CASSLAGQGNSPLHF
TRBV12-3/TRBV12-4 CASSLGYEQYF
TRBV12-5 CASGPMDRFSEAFF
TRBV20-1 CSAPRGGDTIYF
TRBV20-1 CSASTLAGGGGTDTQYF
TRBV19 CASSIGWGIFSPLHF
TRBV18 CASSPGGRANTEAFF